The rows below give T cell receptor beta chains drawn from one sample of a study of blood T cell repertoires in COVID-19. Produced via immunoSEQ multiplex PCR; TCRdb's table is partial and in-frame only. The sample holds roughly 380,000 clones, 70% to 85% seen once. Input material: peripheral blood. These receptors were collected from a human donor with acute or convalescent COVID-19. The donor label of this sample is uncertain. Each CDR3 is given with its conserved first and last residue. D genes are given only for firm matches. A clone size is listed for some rows: how often the clone was seen (once, few, many), or a class if it is expanded.

j_gene	d_gene	v_gene	abundance	CDR3aa	CDR3nt
TRBJ2-7	NA	TRBV2	NA	CASSETGNSYEQYF	TGTGCCAGCAGTGAGACAGGCAACTCCTACGAGCAGTACTTC
TRBJ1-1	TRBD1	TRBV28	NA	CASSLWGQGRTEAFF	TGTGCCAGCAGTTTGTGGGGACAGGGAAGGACTGAAGCTTTCTTT
TRBJ2-1	TRBD2	TRBV5-1	once	CASSLGDYYNEQFF	TGCGCCAGCAGCTTGGGGGACTACTACAATGAGCAGTTCTTC
TRBJ2-3	TRBD1	TRBV9	once	CASSAGQGLTDTQYF	TGTGCCAGCAGCGCAGGACAGGGGCTAACAGATACGCAGTATTTT
TRBJ1-5	NA	TRBV2	NA	CASSPNRSNQPQHF	TGTGCCAGCAGCCCTAACAGGAGCAATCAGCCCCAGCATTTT
TRBJ1-5	NA	TRBV18	NA	CASSPRSGQPQHF	TGTGCCAGCTCACCACGGAGTGGGCAGCCCCAGCATTTT
TRBJ2-7	TRBD2	TRBV3-1/TRBV3-2	NA	CASSYGLAGLNEQYF	TGTGCCAGCAGCTATGGACTAGCGGGATTAAACGAGCAGTACTTC
TRBJ1-5	NA	TRBV6-6	few	CASSQSRTHSNQPQHF	TGTGCCAGCAGTCAATCCCGGACACATAGCAATCAGCCCCAGCATTTT
TRBJ1-5	TRBD1	TRBV29-1	NA	CSVIMDRVKGQPQHF	TGCAGCGTCATCATGGACAGGGTTAAGGGTCAGCCCCAGCATTTT
TRBJ2-7	TRBD2	TRBV5-1	NA	CASSSGLAGEQYF	TGCGCCAGCAGCTCGGGACTAGCGGGGGAGCAGTACTTC
TRBJ2-1	NA	TRBV19	NA	CATHRGLSSYNEQFF	TGTGCCACCCATCGGGGGTTGAGCTCCTACAATGAGCAGTTCTTC
TRBJ2-3	TRBD2	TRBV7-2	NA	CASSLGGSGGPTDTQYF	TGTGCCAGCAGCTTAGGAGGTAGCGGGGGACCCACAGATACGCAGTATTTT
TRBJ2-3	NA	TRBV10-1	NA	CASSEGRPDTQYF	TGCGCCAGCAGTGAGGGGCGCCCAGATACGCAGTATTTT
TRBJ1-6	NA	TRBV2	NA	CASMGTLPDSPLHF	TGTGCCAGCATGGGGACTTTACCAGATTCACCCCTCCACTTT
TRBJ2-3	NA	TRBV24-1	NA	CATRGSGEDTQYF	TGTGCCACCAGGGGGTCGGGGGAAGATACGCAGTATTTT
TRBJ1-6	NA	TRBV3-1/TRBV3-2	NA	CASSRGGSGSPLHF	TGTGCCAGCAGCCGAGGGGGATCGGGTTCACCCCTCCACTTT
TRBJ1-1	NA	TRBV7-9	NA	CASSLAVGRNTEAFF	TGTGCCAGCAGCTTAGCTGTCGGGAGGAACACTGAAGCTTTCTTT
TRBJ2-2	NA	TRBV12-3/TRBV12-4	NA	CASRLIGTGELFF	TGTGCCAGCAGACTAATCGGGACCGGGGAGCTGTTTTTT
TRBJ1-2	NA	TRBV6-5	few	CASTQGQGKIYGYTF	TGTGCCAGCACCCAAGGCCAGGGGAAAATCTATGGCTACACCTTC
TRBJ1-3	TRBD1	TRBV6-5	NA	CASRRQGSGNTIYF	TGTGCCAGCAGGAGACAGGGCTCTGGAAACACCATATATTTT
TRBJ1-1	NA	TRBV18	NA	CASSPPQVTNTEAFF	TGTGCCAGCTCACCACCGCAGGTCACGAACACTGAAGCTTTCTTT
TRBJ1-2	TRBD1	TRBV30	NA	CAWSPGQGYGYTF	TGTGCCTGGAGTCCCGGACAGGGATATGGCTACACCTTC